Sequencing of this TCR beta chain was carried out in a study of blood T cell repertoires in COVID-19. Produced via immunoSEQ multiplex PCR; TCRdb's table is partial and in-frame only. The sample lists over 50,000 clones, 72% seen once, with 4% to 5% in the top ten. CDR1 and CDR2 (germline): SGDLS, YYNGEE. After removal of 3 bases from V and 5 bases from J, the junction contained 5 bases not matched to a gene. The CDR3 loop spans 13 amino acids. Sequencing was performed on peripheral blood. The sequence derives from a woman aged 65 to 85 with COVID-19, enrolled during active disease. The chain carries TRBV9 and TRBJ2-7; 7 bases line up with TRBD1. The CDR3 DNA sequence: TGTGCCAGCAGCGAAAGACAGGGACACGAGCAGTACTTC. Its translation is CASSERQGHEQYF.